Shown below are 31 T cell receptor beta chains from a single sample sequenced in a study of cytomegalovirus exposure and HLA in healthy donors. The PCR used 60 Vbeta and 13 Jbeta primers. The assay was immunoSEQ multiplex PCR, and TCRdb's table has in-frame clones only and misses some. The sample yields 84,000 or so clones, around 77% seen once. Sequenced: PBMCs. The source is a man aged 50-60 years in good health and CMV-seronegative.

V and J are TRBV18 and TRBJ1-5; TRBD1 might be the D (6 bases). This CDR3 contains 15 residues. Germline CDR1 reads KGHSH; CDR2 reads LQKENI. Trimming pared 2 bases from V and 1 base from J, leaving 9 bases between. CDR3 nucleotides: TGTGCCAGCTCACCAGGGGGCTTGAGCAATCAGCCCCAGCATTTT. Translated: CASSPGGLSNQPQHF.

V usage is TRBV7-2 and J usage is TRBJ2-1; TRBD2 matches at 16 bases. J gave up 2 bases and V 6 bases, and 10 bases lay outside the gene matches. CDR3 length equals 19 residues. Germline CDR1 SGHTA, CDR2 FQGNSA. The CDR3 nucleotides are TGTGCCAGCAGTCGAGAGGGACTAGCGGGGGGGCCGACCTACAATGAGCAGTTCTTC. Translating it yields CASSREGLAGGPTYNEQFF.

Points on this clone: Given a far larger clone just one base away, this is likely a sequencing read error. The sample contains more than one DNA sequence encoding this CDR3. The chain carries TRBV4-1 and TRBJ1-1, with D unclear. This CDR3 region has 13 residues. Germline V gives CDR1 MGHRA, CDR2 YSYEKL. In nucleotides, the CDR3 is TGCGCCAGCAGCCAAGGGGCCAACACTGAAGCTTTTTTT. It codes for CASSQGANTEAFF.

V and J are TRBV15 and TRBJ1-3; 9 nucleotides match TRBD1. Germline V gene lookup returns CDR1 LNHNV and CDR2 YYDKDF (reference sequence). V lost 2 bases, J lost 3 bases, and 5 bases stayed unmatched. The CDR3 runs 16 residues. The CDR3 nucleotides read TGTGCCACCAGCAGAACCGGGACAGGGCTTGGAAACACCATATATTTT. Residues: CATSRTGTGLGNTIYF.

The chain uses TRBV10-3 and TRBJ2-1, with TRBD2 matching over 9 bases. CDR1 ENHRY and CDR2 SYGVKD come from the germline V gene. The CDR3 consists of 15 residues. The trim removed 2 bases at V and 10 bases at J, leaving 9 bases unmatched. The CDR3 sequence: CAISEGIAGEAEQFF. For the CDR3, the DNA is TGTGCCATCAGTGAGGGGATAGCGGGGGAGGCCGAGCAGTTCTTC.

The chain employs TRBV28 and TRBJ1-2, with 8 bases aligning to TRBD1. CDR1 MDHEN and CDR2 SYDVKM come from the germline V gene. V lost 10 bases to trimming and J lost 4 bases; unmatched junction nucleotides: 11. The CDR3 loop spans 14 amino acids. CDR3 DNA: TGTGCCACCGAGGAGGCAGGGGGCGCCTATGGCTACACCTTC. Its translation is CATEEAGGAYGYTF.

This clone was picked up a small number of times. This chain joins TRBV15 and TRBJ1-1; D gene unclear. CDR3 length equals 14 residues. The germline gives CDR1 LNHNV, CDR2 YYDKDF (reference sequence). V gave up 0 bases and J gave up 1 base, with 6 bases separating them. The CDR3: CATSRDPQNTEAFF. CDR3 DNA sequence: TGTGCCACCAGCAGAGATCCACAGAACACTGAAGCTTTCTTT.

The chain combines TRBV28 with TRBJ2-5, with TRBD1 as a possible D gene (5 bases). V lost 5 bases and J 0 bases, leaving 13 bases between the germline ends. Germline V gene sequence: CDR1 MDHEN, CDR2 SYDVKM. The CDR3 extends over 15 amino acids. This CDR3 reads CASSDQGSHQETQYF. CDR3 nucleotides: TGTGCCAGCAGTGATCAGGGTTCGCACCAAGAGACCCAGTACTTC.

This clone was seen a few times. J is TRBJ1-1 and V is TRBV7-6, with D unresolved. The V gene's germline CDR1 is SGHVS and CDR2 FNYEAQ. V lost 5 bases and J lost 5, with 12 bases in between. The CDR3 runs to 13 residues. CDR3 DNA: TGTGCCAGCAGCACAACTGGGGAGACTGAAGCTTTCTTT. Translating it yields CASSTTGETEAFF.

The chain employs TRBV5-4 and TRBJ2-7; D unclear. Germline V CDR1 and CDR2: SGHNT, YYREEE (reference sequence). The CDR3 is 14 amino acids. The germline V and J ends were trimmed by 4 bases and 9 bases, with 20 bases remaining between them. DNA for the CDR3: TGTGCCAGCAGCGCGAATCAAACCCCCCCCGCGCAGTACTTC. Encoded protein: CASSANQTPPAQYF.

CDR3 bases: TGTGCCAGCAAAAAAGGGGGGACAGGGGTCGGGCTATACGAGCAGTACTTC. This gives the protein CASKKGGTGVGLYEQYF. The chain is built from TRBV27 and TRBJ2-5; TRBD1 agrees at 10 bases. The J call is uncertain, as TRBJ2-7 better fits the DNA end. The CDR3 covers 17 residues. Germline V gene data show CDR1 as MNHEY and CDR2 as SMNVEV (reference sequence).

The chain is built from TRBV2 and TRBJ2-4; a weak D match, TRBD2 (5 bases). The CDR3 is 13 amino acids. Per the germline V gene, CDR1 is SNHLY and CDR2 is FYNNEI. With 1 base removed from V and 9 bases from J, the gap between germline ends came to 10 bases. CDR3 nucleotide sequence: TGTGCCAGCAGTGAAGGTTTGAGGGCCATTCAGTACTTC. It is translated as CASSEGLRAIQYF.

The V gene is TRBV5-4, the J gene TRBJ2-7; 12 nucleotides align to TRBD1. The ends lost 4 bases at V and 4 bases at J; junction bases unmatched: 6. The CDR3 is 15 residues long. Germline V gives CDR1 SGHNT, CDR2 YYREEE (reference sequence). Written as DNA, the CDR3 is TGTGCCAGCAGCGGCGGGACAGGGGGCTTGTACGAGCAGTACTTC. Residues: CASSGGTGGLYEQYF.

The chain employs TRBV6-6 and TRBJ1-5; 7 bases agree with TRBD1. The CDR3 has 15 residues. Germline V CDR1 and CDR2: MNHNY, SVGAGI (reference sequence). After removal of 0 bases from V and 6 bases from J, the junction contained 5 bases not matched to a gene. The CDR3 is CASSYSYRGGQPQHF. As DNA, the CDR3 is TGTGCCAGCAGTTACTCCTACAGGGGTGGTCAGCCCCAGCATTTT.

The gene calls are TRBV5-6 and TRBJ2-1; 11 bases map to TRBD1. In germline, CDR1 is SGHDT, CDR2 YYEEEE. The ends lost 4 bases at V and 8 bases at J; junction bases unmatched: 8. CDR3 length: 15 residues. The CDR3 sequence is CASSRWTGGRDEQFF. The DNA of the CDR3 is TGTGCCAGCAGCCGTTGGACAGGGGGCCGTGATGAGCAGTTCTTC. Supplemented by reference TRBV5-6 and TRBJ2-1, the full variable domain reads DAGVTQSPTHLIKTRGQQVTLRCSPKSGHDTVSWYQQALGQGPQFIFQYYEEEERQRGNFPDRFSGHQFPNYSSELNVNALLLGDSALYLCASSRWTGGRDEQFFGPGTRLTVL.

V is TRBV6-5 and J is TRBJ1-6; D perhaps matches TRBD1 (6 bases). CDR1 MNHEY and CDR2 SVGAGI come from the germline V gene. The CDR3 contains 16 residues. Trimming pared 0 bases from V and 4 bases from J, leaving 10 bases between. The CDR3 DNA is TGTGCCAGCAGTTACTCGGCAGGGGTATATAATTCACCCCTCCACTTT. Its translation is CASSYSAGVYNSPLHF.

The J gene is TRBJ1-2, the V gene TRBV14, with D unclear. Trimming left V 3 bases short and J 7 bases short, with 15 bases between. Germline CDR1 and CDR2: SGHDN and FVKESK. This CDR3 spans 14 amino acids. CDR3 bases: TGTGCCAGCAGCCAGGACCCAGCGGGTACTGGCTACACCTTC. Its protein product is CASSQDPAGTGYTF.

Only a few counts were recorded for this clone. This rearrangement joins TRBV7-8 to TRBJ2-1; 7 nucleotides match TRBD1. Trimming at V came to 8 bases and at J to 2 bases, leaving 0 bases not matched to a gene. CDR1 SGHVS and CDR2 FQNEAQ come from the germline V gene. The CDR3 extends over 12 amino acids. The CDR3 coding sequence is TGTGCCAGCCAGGGGGCCTACAATGAGCAGTTCTTC. This encodes CASQGAYNEQFF. The full variable domain, with the rest looked up from reference TRBV7-8 and TRBJ2-1, is GAGVSQSPRYKVAKRGQDVALRCDPISGHVSLFWYQQALGQGPEFLTYFQNEAQLDKSGLPSDRFFAERPEGSVSTLKIQRTQQEDSAVYLCASQGAYNEQFFGPGTRLTVL.

In its sample, this clone was seen a few times. In DNA, the CDR3 is TGTGCCAGCAGCTTACGACTAGCGGGTATCGATGAGCAGTTCTTC. Translating it yields CASSLRLAGIDEQFF. The chain is built from TRBV7-3 and TRBJ2-1; 10 bases are shared with TRBD2. Per the germline V gene, CDR1 is SGHTA and CDR2 is FQGTGA. After removal of 2 bases from V and 8 bases from J, the junction contained 6 bases not matched to a gene. The CDR3 sequence is 15 residues long.

This CDR3 reads CASRPSGSGGGGTTDTQYF. DNA of the CDR3: TGTGCCAGCAGACCAAGTGGGTCGGGCGGGGGGGGGACCACAGATACGCAGTATTTT. The V call is TRBV4-2, the J call TRBJ2-3; 9 bases match TRBD2. V lost 6 bases and J lost 2; bases outside the gene matches: 18. This CDR3 region has 19 residues. CDR1 and CDR2 (germline): LGHNA, YNFKEQ.

The rearrangement joins TRBV21-1 to TRBJ2-7; the table assigns TRBD2, which was not confirmed against the DNA. TRBV21-1 is tagged as a pseudogene. There are 11 residues in the CDR3. CDR3 sequence (DNA): TGTGCCAGCAGAAGGGCGGGGGAGCAGTACTTC. This translates into CASRRAGEQYF.

The rearrangement joins TRBV5-1 to TRBJ2-2; TRBD1 agrees at 9 bases. This CDR3 is 15 amino acids long. V gave up 4 bases and J gave up 6 bases; unmatched junction bases: 7. Germline values: CDR1 SGHRS, CDR2 YFSETQ. CDR3 coding DNA: TGCGCCAGCAGCAAGGGACAGGGACAGGCCGGGGAGCTGTTTTTT. Encoded protein: CASSKGQGQAGELFF.

CDR3 sequence: CASSSDKWGGPWQPQHF. CDR3 coding DNA: TGCGCCAGCAGCTCGGACAAGTGGGGGGGTCCTTGGCAGCCCCAGCATTTT. The chain is built from TRBV5-1 and TRBJ1-5; tentative D call: TRBD1 (5 bases). The CDR3 covers 17 residues. Trimming took off 3 bases at V and 7 bases at J, with 23 bases between the two ends. Germline CDR1 SGHRS, CDR2 YFSETQ. The full variable domain, with the rest looked up from reference TRBV5-1 and TRBJ1-5, is KAGVTQTPRYLIKTRGQQVTLSCSPISGHRSVSWYQQTPGQGLQFLFEYFSETQRNKGNFPGRFSGRQFSNSRSEMNVSTLELGDSALYLCASSSDKWGGPWQPQHFGDGTRLSIL.

The chain links TRBV19 to TRBJ2-1, with D perhaps TRBD1 (5 bases). CDR3 size: 13 residues. V lost 4 bases to trimming and J lost 7 bases, with 11 bases between them. CDR1 is LNHDA, CDR2 SQIVND, per germline (reference sequence). CDR3 region: CASSKGVGNEQFF. CDR3 bases: TGTGCCAGTAGTAAAGGGGTAGGGAATGAGCAGTTCTTC. The entire variable domain, with the rest obtained from reference TRBV19 and TRBJ2-1, is as follows: DGGITQSPKYLFRKEGQNVTLSCEQNLNHDAMYWYRQDPGQGLRLIYYSQIVNDFQKGDIAEGYSVSREKKESFPLTVTSAQKNPTAFYLCASSKGVGNEQFFGPGTRLTVL.

There are a few counts of this clone. The rearrangement links TRBV5-1 to TRBJ2-3; D is perhaps TRBD2 (6 bases). The germline V and J ends were trimmed by 6 bases and 5 bases, with 19 bases remaining between them. The germline V gene encodes CDR1 SGHRS and CDR2 YFSETQ. The CDR3 covers 15 residues. CDR3 protein: CASTPQGGARDTQYF. CDR3 bases: TGCGCCAGCACCCCCCAAGGCGGGGCGAGAGATACGCAGTATTTT.

Turning to this clone: Mismatch with germline at one junction end may stem from a read error. This sequence joins TRBV7-9 and TRBJ1-4; weak D call: TRBD1 (5 bases). The CDR3 is 16 residues long. The V gene's germline CDR1 is SEHNR and CDR2 FQNEAQ (reference sequence). The CDR3 here is CSSSLRTGTGHEKLFF. The CDR3 nucleotides are TGTTCCAGCAGCTTACGGACCGGGACTGGGCATGAAAAACTGTTTTTT. Full variable domain (outside the CDR3, taken from reference TRBV7-9 and TRBJ1-4): DTGVSQNPRHKITKRGQNVTFRCDPISEHNRLYWYRQTLGQGPEFLTYFQNEAQLEKSRLLSDRFSAERPKGSFSTLEIQRTEQGDSAMYLCSSSLRTGTGHEKLFFGSGTQLSVL.

This rearrangement joins TRBV9 to TRBJ2-7; 8 nucleotides align to TRBD1. Germline V CDR1 and CDR2: SGDLS, YYNGEE. The CDR3 loop spans 15 amino acids. V shed 3 bases, J shed 6 bases, and the junction held 11 bases outside the gene matches. The CDR3 is CASSAPSGGAGEQYF. The CDR3 nucleotides read TGTGCCAGCAGCGCACCCTCAGGGGGCGCGGGCGAGCAGTACTTC.

This clone was counted once. The chain employs TRBV7-6 and TRBJ2-2, with TRBD1 identical over 9 bases. V shed 8 bases and J 4 bases; nucleotides not matched to a gene: 2. The length of the CDR3 is 13 residues. Germline V gene sequence: CDR1 SGHVS, CDR2 FNYEAQ. The CDR3 loop is CASSDRGTGELFF. CDR3 DNA sequence: TGTGCCAGCTCGGACAGGGGCACCGGGGAGCTGTTTTTT.

The J gene is TRBJ1-3, the V gene TRBV6-4; D possibly corresponds to TRBD1 (6 bases). Germline V CDR1 and CDR2: MRHNA, SNTAGT. Trimming cost V 6 bases and J 2 bases, with 14 bases left between them. The CDR3 is made up of 15 amino acids. The CDR3 DNA follows: TGTGCCAGCAGCAAAATGGGGGCACCTGGAAACACCATATATTTT. This gives the protein CASSKMGAPGNTIYF.

This chain joins TRBV7-9 and TRBJ1-4; 12 bases fit TRBD1. V gave up 5 bases and J gave up 4 bases; unmatched junction bases: 8. This CDR3 comprises 17 residues. CDR1 and CDR2 (germline): SEHNR, FQNEAQ (reference sequence). CDR3 loop: CASSAGTGGVGNEKLFF. In nucleotides, the CDR3 is TGTGCCAGCAGCGCAGGGACAGGGGGCGTAGGTAATGAAAAACTGTTTTTT.

The chain joins TRBV11-2 to TRBJ2-2; D ambiguous. From germline, CDR1 is SGHAT and CDR2 FQNNGV. Deletions cut 2 bases from V and 6 bases from J, with 7 bases between. The CDR3 length is 13 residues. CDR3 nucleotides: TGTGCCAGCAGCTTACAGGATTCCGGGGAGCTGTTTTTT. The encoded protein is CASSLQDSGELFF.